Included here is one T cell receptor (beta chain) sequence, with context. This specimen comes from a study of shared T cell receptors in the human thymus. Sequencing used immunoSEQ multiplex PCR; TCRdb keeps in-frame clones, though not all of them. Of 600,000 to 900,000 clones listed, 70% to 90% are singletons. This sample was shared with a second study, whose subject was human thymus T cells. That study reports: Unrelated individuals reportedly shared highly overlapping thymic TCR repertoires.

Sequences were obtained from thymocytes. This TCR was sampled from a girl under two years old with a congenital heart defect.

The CDR3 bases are TGTGCCAGCAGTTACTCACTCCAACTGTTTTTT. It encodes CASSYSLQLFF. This rearrangement joins TRBV6-5 to TRBJ1-4; D remains ambiguous. The V end lost 0 bases, the J end lost 12 bases, and 5 bases lay between the germline ends. Germline V gene sequence: CDR1 MNHEY, CDR2 SVGAGI. The CDR3 spans 11 residues.